This TCR beta chain originates from a study of regulatory T cells in long-lasting Graves disease. Findings and limits, study-wide: Persistent patients shared more public clonotypes (around 3,000) than new patients (about 1,000). Study of thyroid tissue was not done, with only peripheral blood studied. Persistent disease was associated with favored TRBV28 usage and with favored use of TRBJ1-2 and TRBJ2-5.

In the case of this clonotype: Its antigen is unidentified.

Libraries of TCR beta came from iRepertoire HTBI primers plus Arm-PCR of CDR3 regions. TCRdb ran MiXCR on the multiplex PCR reads and lists one entry per CDR3 protein. The sample lists approximately 690,000 distinct CDR3 sequences, 25% to 35% occurring once. Documented time point: persistent/refractory GD, antithyroid drugs over 5 years with positive TRAb. PBMC-extracted RNA yielded the TCR library. In germline, CDR1 is MNHEY, CDR2 SVGEGT. The length of the CDR3 is 14 residues. Trimming removed 6 bases at V and 4 bases at J, with 15 bases between. The sequenced sample was peripheral blood mononuclear cells (PBMCs), obtained when the disease was refractory, from a patient treated with antithyroid drugs. V gene TRBV6-2 or TRBV6-3 combines with J gene TRBJ1-1; D possibly corresponds to TRBD1 (5 bases). The sequence was collected from a female donor with Graves disease. For the CDR3, the DNA is TGTGCCAGCAGAAGGGTTTCGGGGGGCACTGAAGCTTTCTTT. Its protein is CASRRVSGGTEAFF.